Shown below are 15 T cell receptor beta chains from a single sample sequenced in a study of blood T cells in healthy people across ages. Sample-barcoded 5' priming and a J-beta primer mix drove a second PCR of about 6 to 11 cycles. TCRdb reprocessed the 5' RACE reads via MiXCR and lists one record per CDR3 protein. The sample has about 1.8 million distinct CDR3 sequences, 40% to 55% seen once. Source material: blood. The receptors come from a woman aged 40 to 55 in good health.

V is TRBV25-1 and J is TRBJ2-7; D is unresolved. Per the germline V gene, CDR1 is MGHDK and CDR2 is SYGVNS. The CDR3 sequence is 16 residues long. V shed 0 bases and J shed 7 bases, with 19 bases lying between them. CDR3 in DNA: TGTGCCAGCAGTGAATATACCCATTTTGGGAAAAATGAGCAGTACTTC. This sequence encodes CASSEYTHFGKNEQYF.

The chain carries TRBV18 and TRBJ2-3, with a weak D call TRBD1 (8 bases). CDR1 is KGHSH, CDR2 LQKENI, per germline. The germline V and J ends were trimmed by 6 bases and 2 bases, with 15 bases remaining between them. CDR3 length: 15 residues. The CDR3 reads CASSVTGGATDTQYF. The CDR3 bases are TGTGCCAGCTCCGTCACAGGGGGGGCCACAGATACGCAGTATTTT.

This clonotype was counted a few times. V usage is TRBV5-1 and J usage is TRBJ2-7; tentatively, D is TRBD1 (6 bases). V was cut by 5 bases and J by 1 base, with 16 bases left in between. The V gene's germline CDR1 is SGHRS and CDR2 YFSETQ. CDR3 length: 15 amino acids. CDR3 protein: CASRPARDTSYEQYF. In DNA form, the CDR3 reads TGCGCCAGCAGGCCTGCGAGGGACACATCCTACGAGCAGTACTTC.

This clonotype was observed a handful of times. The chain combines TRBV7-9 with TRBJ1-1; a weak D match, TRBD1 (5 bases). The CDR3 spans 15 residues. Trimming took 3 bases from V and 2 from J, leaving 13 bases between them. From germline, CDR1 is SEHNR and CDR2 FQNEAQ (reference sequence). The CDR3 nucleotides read TGTGCCAGCAGCTTGAGTGGCAGGGATAACACTGAAGCTTTCTTT. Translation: CASSLSGRDNTEAFF. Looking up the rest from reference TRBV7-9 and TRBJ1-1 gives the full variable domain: DTGVSQNPRHKITKRGQNVTFRCDPISEHNRLYWYRQTLGQGPEFLTYFQNEAQLEKSRLLSDRFSAERPKGSFSTLEIQRTEQGDSAMYLCASSLSGRDNTEAFFGQGTRLTVV.

CDR3 in amino acids: CSATPSRANYGYTF. The CDR3 region has the DNA TGCAGTGCTACCCCATCGAGAGCTAACTATGGCTACACCTTC. The rearrangement links TRBV20-1 to TRBJ1-2, with D unresolved. V was clipped by 4 bases and J by 0 bases, with 12 bases between them. CDR1 DFQATT and CDR2 SNEGSKA come from the germline V gene (reference sequence). The CDR3 is made up of 14 amino acids.

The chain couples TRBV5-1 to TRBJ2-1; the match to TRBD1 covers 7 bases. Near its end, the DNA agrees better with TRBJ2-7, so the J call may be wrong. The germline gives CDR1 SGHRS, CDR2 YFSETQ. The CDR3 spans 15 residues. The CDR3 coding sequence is TGCGCCAGCAGCTTCACTGGGACAGTGAACAATGAGCAGTACTTC. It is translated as CASSFTGTVNNEQYF.

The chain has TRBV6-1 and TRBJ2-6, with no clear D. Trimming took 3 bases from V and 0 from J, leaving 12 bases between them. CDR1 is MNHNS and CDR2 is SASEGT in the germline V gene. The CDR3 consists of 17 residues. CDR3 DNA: TGTGCCAGCAGTGATCAGCTGGCCAGCTCTGGGGCCAACGTCCTGACTTTC. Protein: CASSDQLASSGANVLTF.

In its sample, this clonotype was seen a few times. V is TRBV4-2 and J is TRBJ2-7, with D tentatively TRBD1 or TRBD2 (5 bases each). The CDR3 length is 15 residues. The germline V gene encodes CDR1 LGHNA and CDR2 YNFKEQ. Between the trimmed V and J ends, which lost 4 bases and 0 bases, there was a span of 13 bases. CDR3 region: CASSPSSGSSYEQYF. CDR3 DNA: TGTGCCAGCAGCCCCTCATCAGGGAGCTCCTACGAGCAGTACTTC.

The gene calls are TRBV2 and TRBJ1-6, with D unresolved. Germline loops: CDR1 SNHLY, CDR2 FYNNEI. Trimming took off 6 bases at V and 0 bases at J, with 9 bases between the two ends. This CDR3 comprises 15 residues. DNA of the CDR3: TGTGCCAGCAGGCGCGAGAGCTCCTATAATTCACCCCTCCACTTT. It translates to CASRRESSYNSPLHF. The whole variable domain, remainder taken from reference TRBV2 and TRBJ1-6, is EPEVTQTPSHQVTQMGQEVILRCVPISNHLYFYWYRQILGQKVEFLVSFYNNEISEKSEIFDDQFSVERPDGSNFTLKIRSTKLEDSAMYFCASRRESSYNSPLHFGNGTRLTVT.

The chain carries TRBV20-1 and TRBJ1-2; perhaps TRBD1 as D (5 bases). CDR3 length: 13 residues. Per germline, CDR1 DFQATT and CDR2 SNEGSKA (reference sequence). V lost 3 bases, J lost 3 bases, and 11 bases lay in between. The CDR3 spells CSAREGTDYGYTF. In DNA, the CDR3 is TGCAGTGCTAGGGAGGGGACCGACTATGGCTACACCTTC.

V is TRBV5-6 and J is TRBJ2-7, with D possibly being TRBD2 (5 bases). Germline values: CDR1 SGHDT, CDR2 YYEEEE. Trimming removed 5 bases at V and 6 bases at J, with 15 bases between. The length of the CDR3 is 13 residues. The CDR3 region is CASSRRLASEQYF. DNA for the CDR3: TGTGCCAGCAGTCGGAGGCTAGCTAGCGAGCAGTACTTC.

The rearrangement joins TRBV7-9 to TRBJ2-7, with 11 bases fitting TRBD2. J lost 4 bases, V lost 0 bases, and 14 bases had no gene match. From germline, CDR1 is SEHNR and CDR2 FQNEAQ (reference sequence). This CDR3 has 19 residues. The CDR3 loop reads CASSLAVSASGGPKYEQYF. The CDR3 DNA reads TGTGCCAGCAGCTTAGCCGTCTCGGCTAGCGGGGGGCCCAAATACGAGCAGTACTTC.

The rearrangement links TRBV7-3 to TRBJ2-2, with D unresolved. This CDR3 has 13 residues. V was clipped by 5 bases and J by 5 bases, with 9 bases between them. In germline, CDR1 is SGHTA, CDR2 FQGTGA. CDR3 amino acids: CASSVWGTGELFF. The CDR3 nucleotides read TGTGCCAGCAGCGTTTGGGGAACCGGGGAGCTGTTTTTT.

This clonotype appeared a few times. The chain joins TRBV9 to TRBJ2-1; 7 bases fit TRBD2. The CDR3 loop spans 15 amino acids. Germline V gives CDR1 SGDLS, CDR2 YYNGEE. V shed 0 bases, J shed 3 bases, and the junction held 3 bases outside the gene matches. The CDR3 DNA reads TGTGCCAGCAGCGTAGGGCGGGGGAACTACAATGAGCAGTTCTTC. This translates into CASSVGRGNYNEQFF.

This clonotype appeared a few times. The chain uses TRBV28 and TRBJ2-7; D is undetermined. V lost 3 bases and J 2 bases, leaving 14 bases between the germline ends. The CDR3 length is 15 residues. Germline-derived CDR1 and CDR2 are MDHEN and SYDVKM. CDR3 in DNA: TGTGCCAGCAGTTTTGGAGCGAATAATCCCTACGAGCAGTACTTC. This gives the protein CASSFGANNPYEQYF.